These T cell receptor beta chains were read from a single sample in a study of Ad26.COV2.S vaccination and SARS-CoV-2 variants. Here immunoSEQ multiplex PCR was the method, and the copy in TCRdb shows in-frame clones only, minus some. Of hundreds of thousands of clones detected, around 87% appear once; the ten largest clones hold 3.4%. Source: peripheral blood, taken in a trial of Ad26.COV2.S vaccine versus placebo. All receptors derive from a person aged 18 to 59 who received the Ad26.COV2.S COVID-19 vaccine or a placebo. CDR3s include the opening cysteine and the closing phenylalanine or tryptophan. D genes are given only for firm matches. Size values are once, few and many counts, or a class for expanded clones, and some rows have none.

clone_size,v_call,cdr3_length,j_call,d_call,cdr3_aa,cdr3_nt
.,TRBV4-2,16,TRBJ2-7,.,CASSQGNGGLSYEQYF,TGTGCCAGCAGCCAAGGAAACGGGGGGCTCTCCTACGAGCAGTACTTC
.,TRBV6-5,13,TRBJ1-5,.,CASRSGGNQPQHF,TGTGCCAGCAGATCCGGGGGAAATCAGCCCCAGCATTTT
.,TRBV29-1,12,TRBJ2-7,.,CSAQGRDYEQYF,TGCAGCGCCCAGGGGCGTGACTACGAGCAGTACTTC
.,TRBV19,14,TRBJ1-4,.,CASSIGWANEKLFF,TGTGCCAGTAGTATAGGGTGGGCAAATGAAAAACTGTTTTTT
.,TRBV19,18,TRBJ2-7,TRBD1,CASSRKGQGASRPYEQYF,TGTGCCAGTAGCAGAAAGGGACAGGGGGCTAGTCGGCCTTACGAGCAGTACTTC
.,TRBV3-1/TRBV3-2,15,TRBJ1-6,.,CASSGTGLGYSPLHF,TGTGCCAGCAGCGGGACGGGCCTTGGATATTCACCCCTCCACTTT
.,TRBV28,15,TRBJ1-5,.,CASSPPVALSQPQHF,TGTGCCAGCAGTCCCCCCGTGGCCCTTTCCCAGCCCCAGCATTTT
few,TRBV14,13,TRBJ1-6,.,CASSQVWGSPLHF,TGTGCCAGCAGCCAAGTATGGGGTTCACCCCTCCACTTT
.,TRBV7-2,13,TRBJ2-3,.,CASSRVGGDTQYF,TGTGCCAGCAGCCGTGTAGGGGGAGATACGCAGTATTTT
.,TRBV3-1/TRBV3-2,14,TRBJ2-1,.,CASQGGRDGNEQFF,TGTGCCAGCCAAGGCGGCAGGGACGGGAATGAGCAGTTCTTC
.,TRBV9,16,TRBJ2-1,TRBD2,CASSPLAGTGYNEQFF,TGTGCCAGCAGCCCGCTAGCGGGGACGGGCTACAATGAGCAGTTCTTC
.,TRBV7-9,14,TRBJ1-1,TRBD1,CASSLTGVDTEAFF,TGTGCCAGCAGTTTGACAGGGGTGGACACTGAAGCTTTCTTT
.,TRBV27,14,TRBJ1-1,.,CASSLGGLATEAFF,TGTGCCAGCAGTTTGGGAGGGTTGGCCACTGAAGCTTTCTTT
.,TRBV7-2,14,TRBJ2-4,.,CASSLGPGLDIQYF,TGTGCCAGCAGCTTAGGTCCAGGGTTGGACATTCAGTACTTC
.,TRBV19,16,TRBJ1-2,.,CASSIDPRGLNYGYTF,TGTGCCAGTAGTATAGATCCTCGGGGCCTGAACTATGGCTACACCTTC
.,TRBV12-5,19,TRBJ2-1,TRBD2,CASGLVLDRQRGTGNEQFF,TGTGCTAGTGGTTTGGTCCTCGACCGGCAGCGGGGGACCGGGAATGAGCAGTTCTTC
once,TRBV7-3,12,TRBJ2-2,.,CASSPRGGELFF,TGTGCCAGCAGCCCTCGAGGCGGGGAGCTGTTTTTT
.,TRBV7-2,13,TRBJ1-2,.,CASSPQWDYGYTF,TGTGCCAGCAGCCCCCAGTGGGACTATGGCTACACCTTC
.,TRBV20-1,12,TRBJ2-1,.,CSASASRDEQFF,TGCAGTGCTAGTGCGAGCCGCGATGAGCAGTTCTTC
.,TRBV27,12,TRBJ1-5,.,CASSLVWQPQHF,TGTGCCAGCAGTTTAGTTTGGCAGCCCCAGCATTTT
.,TRBV7-8,15,TRBJ2-1,.,CASRALSSSYNEQFF,TGTGCCAGCAGAGCGCTTTCGAGCTCCTACAATGAGCAGTTCTTC
.,TRBV4-1,16,TRBJ1-2,.,CASSQDPPGPGYGYTF,TGCGCCAGCAGCCAAGATCCCCCAGGGCCCGGCTATGGCTACACCTTC
.,TRBV6-1,20,TRBJ1-3,.,CASSEYPGSAYTYSGNTIYF,TGTGCCAGCAGTGAATATCCTGGGTCGGCATACACTTACTCTGGAAACACCATATATTTT
.,TRBV6-2/TRBV6-3,16,TRBJ1-5,.,CASSYGGTFRNQPQHF,TGTGCCAGCAGTTACGGGGGGACATTTAGGAATCAGCCCCAGCATTTT
.,TRBV19,15,TRBJ1-5,.,CASRLQGFSNQPQHF,TGTGCCAGTAGGTTACAGGGATTCAGCAATCAGCCCCAGCATTTT
.,TRBV7-2,14,TRBJ1-5,.,CASSLGGFNQPQHF,TGTGCCAGCAGCTTAGGAGGTTTCAATCAGCCCCAGCATTTT
.,TRBV6-5,14,TRBJ1-1,TRBD1,CASSRQGSNTEAFF,TGTGCCAGCAGTAGACAGGGTTCGAACACTGAAGCTTTCTTT
.,TRBV7-9,14,TRBJ1-6,.,CASSWTAYNSPLHF,TGTGCCAGCAGCTGGACAGCCTATAATTCACCCCTCCACTTT
.,TRBV7-9,17,TRBJ1-2,.,CASSLDLSTAFNYGYTF,TGTGCCAGCAGCTTAGACCTTTCGACAGCCTTTAACTATGGCTACACCTTC
.,TRBV9,17,TRBJ2-1,TRBD1,CASSVNPKTGAPNEQFF,TGTGCCAGCAGCGTAAATCCTAAAACAGGGGCGCCTAATGAGCAGTTCTTC
few,TRBV5-4,15,TRBJ1-6,.,CASSWEGGYNSPLHF,TGTGCCAGCAGTTGGGAGGGGGGATATAATTCACCCCTCCACTTT
.,TRBV7-2,12,TRBJ1-5,.,CASSLEYQPQHF,TGTGCCAGCAGCTTAGAGTACCAGCCCCAGCATTTT
.,TRBV29-1,12,TRBJ2-1,TRBD1,CSVGDRSWKQFF,TGCAGCGTCGGGGACAGGTCCTGGAAGCAGTTCTTC
.,TRBV3-1/TRBV3-2,11,TRBJ2-3,.,CASSQSDTQYF,TGTGCCAGCAGCCAATCAGATACGCAGTATTTT
.,TRBV5-4,15,TRBJ1-1,TRBD1,CASSIQGASVTEAFF,TGTGCCAGCAGCATACAGGGGGCAAGTGTCACTGAAGCTTTCTTT
.,TRBV13,14,TRBJ1-1,.,CASSLGRGFTEAFF,TGTGCCAGCAGCTTGGGCAGGGGTTTCACTGAAGCTTTCTTT
.,TRBV19,14,TRBJ2-5,TRBD1,CASSMTGGDETQYF,TGTGCCAGTAGTATGACAGGGGGCGACGAGACCCAGTACTTC
.,TRBV7-3,11,TRBJ2-1,.,CASSQNNEQFF,TGTGCCAGCAGCCAAAACAATGAGCAGTTCTTC
few,TRBV6-2/TRBV6-3,15,TRBJ1-5,.,CASSYPTDGNQPQHF,TGTGCCAGCAGTTACCCAACAGATGGCAATCAGCCCCAGCATTTT
.,TRBV7-3,15,TRBJ1-1,TRBD1,CASSLGGQGRTEAFF,TGTGCCAGCAGCTTAGGGGGACAGGGGAGGACTGAAGCTTTCTTT
.,TRBV6-4,15,TRBJ1-1,.,CASSLNGGGLTEAFF,TGTGCCAGCAGTTTAAATGGCGGGGGGCTGACTGAAGCTTTCTTT
few,TRBV18,17,TRBJ1-3,.,CASSPNSERGSGNTIYF,TGTGCCAGCTCACCAAACTCGGAGAGAGGCTCTGGAAACACCATATATTTT
.,TRBV6-4,17,TRBJ2-2,TRBD2,CASSRGPTSGHTGELFF,TGTGCCAGCAGCCGAGGCCCGACTAGCGGACACACCGGGGAGCTGTTTTTT
.,TRBV5-8,15,TRBJ1-4,.,CASSNGLQGNEKLFF,TGTGCCAGCAGCAACGGACTCCAAGGCAATGAAAAACTGTTTTTT
.,TRBV7-2,16,TRBJ1-2,TRBD1,CASSLTGGPQDYGYTF,TGTGCCAGCAGCTTAACAGGGGGCCCCCAGGACTATGGCTACACCTTC
.,TRBV12-5,14,TRBJ2-7,.,CASGPSDGTYEQYF,TGTGCTAGTGGACCCTCGGACGGGACCTACGAGCAGTACTTC
.,TRBV29-1,14,TRBJ1-2,.,CSVRVDRGGYGYTF,TGCAGCGTTCGGGTAGACCGGGGCGGCTATGGCTACACCTTC
.,TRBV4-2,14,TRBJ2-2,.,CASSLPVDTGELFF,TGTGCCAGCAGCCTTCCAGTCGACACCGGGGAGCTGTTTTTT